This entry is about one T cell receptor beta chain. Its specificity is not known. Naivety among CD8 cells was defined by CD45RO negativity and positive CCR7 selection, thereby excluding terminally differentiated effector memory CD45RA+ cells. The data belong to a study of shared clonotypes between healthy human individuals. About the study: Donors, aged 18 to 49, were a couple of women and a few men.

V was clipped by 6 bases and J by 3 bases; unmatched bases: 10. This CDR3 region has 15 residues. Looked up from germline, CDR1 is SGHNT and CDR2 is YYREEE (reference sequence). Broader study findings: Non-shared clonotypes had lower generation probabilities than clonotypes shared by all four sorted-subset donors. Enrolling few donors narrowed the genetic and exposure-history diversity that was represented. Approximately 4.5% was the fraction of naive CD4 clonotypes found shared across a few donors.

Sequencing was performed with immunoSEQ multiplex PCR; in TCRdb, only in-frame clones are kept and a portion is missing. The sample yields approximately 720,000 clones, about 91% seen once. This chain connects TRBV5-4 to TRBJ2-3; 7 bases are shared with TRBD2. This sequence was found in a man aged 30 to 45 in good health. Sample: naive CD8+ T cells sorted from blood. CDR3 amino acids: CASTKAGTGTDTQYF. The CDR3 nucleotides read TGTGCCAGCACCAAAGCGGGAACGGGGACAGATACGCAGTATTTT.